One and the same sample provided the 17 T cell receptor beta chains below, sequenced in a study of naive and memory T cell subsets. An equimolar mix of two oligonucleotides served as the beta constant-region primer for TRBC1 and TRBC2. Four rounds of PCR amplified the ligated cDNA using nested alpha and beta constant-region primers plus SP2. TCRdb recomputed calls from the UMI-ligation and nested PCR reads with MiXCR, one row per CDR3 protein. This table has about 22,000 distinct CDR3 sequences, approximately 10% appearing once. What was sequenced was central memory CD8+ T cells from blood. The receptors derive from a human donor in good health.

Ten or more counts support this clonotype. This chain links TRBV9 with TRBJ2-7; D is tentatively TRBD1 or TRBD2 (5 bases each). Germline CDR1 and CDR2: SGDLS and YYNGEE. V lost 0 bases and J 4 bases, leaving 14 bases between the germline ends. The CDR3 is 15 residues long. In nucleotides, the CDR3 is TGTGCCAGCAGCGTAGGAGGGGCGCGTAATTACGAGCAGTACTTC. Protein product: CASSVGGARNYEQYF.

This clonotype was seen a few times. The rearrangement links TRBV4-3 to TRBJ2-2, with D maybe TRBD2 (7 bases). Germline V gene sequence: CDR1 LGHNA, CDR2 YSLEER. V shed 1 base and J shed 6 bases, with 12 bases lying between them. CDR3 length equals 15 residues. CDR3 DNA sequence: TGCGCCAGCAGCCAAGGAGGGAGGGGGGCCGGGGAGCTGTTTTTT. It codes for CASSQGGRGAGELFF.

This clonotype was found many times. The chain has TRBV9 and TRBJ1-1; tentative D call: TRBD1 (5 bases). Per the germline V gene, CDR1 is SGDLS and CDR2 is YYNGEE. Trimming shortened V by 0 bases and J by 2 bases, and 14 bases separated the two germline ends. This CDR3 is built from 16 residues. Written as DNA, the CDR3 is TGTGCCAGCAGCGTAGTTGATTGGGGGGTCAACACTGAAGCTTTCTTT. The encoded protein is CASSVVDWGVNTEAFF.

The rearrangement links TRBV5-1 to TRBJ2-1; TRBD1 agrees at 7 bases. V shed 0 bases, J shed 8 bases, and the junction held 5 bases outside the gene matches. The CDR3 has 14 amino acids. Germline CDR1 is SGHRS and CDR2 is YFSETQ. The CDR3 DNA reads as TGCGCCAGCAGCTTGGTGGGGACAGAGGATGAGCAGTTCTTC. Translation gives CASSLVGTEDEQFF.

Many counts were recorded for this clonotype. The chain recombines TRBV24-1 with TRBJ2-5, with TRBD1 identical over 9 bases. CDR3 length: 12 amino acids. Germline assignment: CDR1 KGHDR and CDR2 SFDVKD. V gave up 9 bases and J gave up 5 bases; unmatched junction bases: 3. The CDR3 spells CATGDRDETQYF. CDR3 coding DNA: TGTGCCACCGGGGACAGGGACGAGACCCAGTACTTC.

This clonotype was counted many times. The rearrangement links TRBV10-2 to TRBJ2-7; D gene unclear. The CDR3 contains 15 residues. Trimming cost V 7 bases and J 1 base, with 17 bases left between them. CDR1 and CDR2 (germline): WSHSY, SAAADI. The CDR3 region is CASIRRWVGSYEQYF. CDR3 in DNA: TGCGCCAGCATCAGACGGTGGGTCGGATCCTACGAGCAGTACTTC.

In its sample, this clonotype is medium-sized (0.01 to 0.1%). The chain couples TRBV4-1 to TRBJ1-1, with 9 bases lining up with TRBD1. The trim removed 2 bases at V and 7 bases at J, leaving 8 bases unmatched. The CDR3 has 15 amino acids. CDR1 and CDR2 from the germline V gene are MGHRA and YSYEKL. The CDR3 reads CASSQLDRGALEAFF. CDR3 nucleotides: TGCGCCAGCAGCCAACTCGACAGGGGGGCGCTTGAAGCTTTCTTT.

In this sample, this clonotype turned up many times. V and J are TRBV10-3 and TRBJ1-5; D call uncertain. Trimming cost V 8 bases and J 10 bases, with 12 bases left between them. The germline gives CDR1 ENHRY, CDR2 SYGVKD. This CDR3 is built from 11 residues. The CDR3 here is CAIGATEPQHF. The CDR3 nucleotides are TGTGCCATCGGCGCGACCGAACCCCAGCATTTT.

The chain uses TRBV29-1 and TRBJ2-7; 12 positions agree with TRBD2. Germline assignment: CDR1 SQVTM and CDR2 ANQGSEA. J was trimmed by 7 bases and V by 6 bases; bases with no gene match: 4. The CDR3 consists of 12 residues. The CDR3 DNA sequence: TGCAGCGTCGTGGGACTAGCGGGTGAGCAGTACTTC. Amino acids: CSVVGLAGEQYF.

There are a few counts of this clonotype. The V gene is TRBV20-1, the J gene TRBJ2-5; 8 nucleotides line up with TRBD2. Looked up from germline, CDR1 is DFQATT and CDR2 is SNEGSKA (reference sequence). This CDR3 is 16 amino acids long. Trimming removed 3 bases from V and 3 bases from J; junction bases left unmatched: 12. The CDR3 DNA follows: TGCAGTGCTAGTAGGTTCTCCGGGACTAGAGAAGAGACCCAGTACTTC. Translated, it gives CSASRFSGTREETQYF.

The chain joins TRBV7-6 to TRBJ2-3, with TRBD2 as a possible D gene (5 bases). The CDR3 spans 13 residues. Germline CDR1 SGHVS, CDR2 FNYEAQ. Trimming took off 3 bases at V and 4 bases at J, with 8 bases between the two ends. CDR3 region: CASSFGEADTQYF. CDR3 nucleotides: TGTGCCAGCAGCTTCGGGGAAGCAGATACGCAGTATTTT. The variable domain in full, completed from reference TRBV7-6 and TRBJ2-3, reads GAGVSQSPRYKVTKRGQDVALRCDPISGHVSLYWYRQALGQGPEFLTYFNYEAQQDKSGLPNDRFSAERPEGSISTLTIQRTEQRDSAMYRCASSFGEADTQYFGPGTRLTVL.

This sequence joins TRBV13 and TRBJ1-5; D is ambiguous. Between the trimmed V and J ends, which lost 5 bases and 3 bases, there was a span of 11 bases. Germline CDR1 and CDR2: PRHDT and FYEKMQ (reference sequence). This CDR3 spans 14 amino acids. This chain's CDR3 is CASSLGKNNQPQHF. DNA for the CDR3: TGTGCCAGCAGCCTCGGGAAGAACAATCAGCCCCAGCATTTT.

In its sample, this clonotype ranks as medium-sized. The chain joins TRBV18 to TRBJ2-1; 8 bases match TRBD2. The CDR3 is 18 amino acids. Germline trimming cut 0 bases from V and 0 bases from J; bases unmatched to any gene: 7. Germline V CDR1 and CDR2: KGHSH, LQKENI. CDR3 DNA sequence: TGTGCCAGCTCACCACCTTCCGACCTAGCGGGCTCCTACAATGAGCAGTTCTTC. Its translation is CASSPPSDLAGSYNEQFF.

This clonotype has more than one count but fewer than ten. This chain links TRBV6-1 with TRBJ1-1; TRBD1 agrees at 9 bases. V lost 6 bases and J lost 4; bases outside the gene matches: 12. In germline, CDR1 is MNHNS, CDR2 SASEGT. The CDR3 is 16 residues long. The DNA of the CDR3 is TGTGCCAGCAGGGGACCCGGACAGGGGATCGCCACTGAAGCTTTCTTT. The encoded protein is CASRGPGQGIATEAFF.

There are a few counts of this clonotype. The chain combines TRBV7-9 with TRBJ2-7, with TRBD2 matching over 11 bases. With 4 bases clipped from V and 3 bases from J, the junction kept 5 bases outside the gene matches. Germline CDR1 is SEHNR and CDR2 is FQNEAQ (reference sequence). The CDR3 runs to 15 residues. The CDR3 region is CASSSGLAVNYEQYF. The DNA of the CDR3 is TGTGCCAGCAGCTCGGGACTAGCGGTAAACTACGAGCAGTACTTC.

This clonotype showed up many times. The chain employs TRBV12-3 or TRBV12-4 and TRBJ2-7; D not certain. This CDR3 has 13 amino acids. The V end lost 11 bases, the J end lost 3 bases, and 17 bases lay between the germline ends. The CDR3 DNA reads as TGTGCCCCCCCACGACATCTTAACTACGAGCAGTACTTC. This encodes CAPPRHLNYEQYF.

This clonotype turned up a few times. The chain links TRBV29-1 to TRBJ2-3, with D possibly matching TRBD2 (5 bases). This CDR3 contains 12 residues. The V end was cut by 4 bases, the J end by 2 bases, with 7 bases between. CDR1 is SQVTM, CDR2 ANQGSEA, per germline. For the CDR3, the DNA is TGCAGCGTTGCCGGGGACACAGATACGCAGTATTTT. Amino acids: CSVAGDTDTQYF.